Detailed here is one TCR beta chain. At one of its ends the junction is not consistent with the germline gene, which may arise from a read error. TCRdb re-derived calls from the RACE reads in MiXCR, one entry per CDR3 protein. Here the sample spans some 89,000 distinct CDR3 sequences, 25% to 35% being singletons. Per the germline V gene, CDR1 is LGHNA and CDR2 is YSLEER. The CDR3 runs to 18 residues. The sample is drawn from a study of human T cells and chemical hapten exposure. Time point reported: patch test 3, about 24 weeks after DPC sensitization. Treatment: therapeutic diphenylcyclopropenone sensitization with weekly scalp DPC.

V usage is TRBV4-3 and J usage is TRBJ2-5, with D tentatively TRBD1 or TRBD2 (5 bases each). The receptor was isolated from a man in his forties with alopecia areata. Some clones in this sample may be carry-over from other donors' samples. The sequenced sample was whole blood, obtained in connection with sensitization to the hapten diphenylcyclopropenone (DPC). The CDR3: CASSKPRGSGSLQETQYF. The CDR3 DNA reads TGTGCCAGCTCCAAACCAAGAGGCTCAGGGAGCCTCCAAGAGACCCAGTACTTC.